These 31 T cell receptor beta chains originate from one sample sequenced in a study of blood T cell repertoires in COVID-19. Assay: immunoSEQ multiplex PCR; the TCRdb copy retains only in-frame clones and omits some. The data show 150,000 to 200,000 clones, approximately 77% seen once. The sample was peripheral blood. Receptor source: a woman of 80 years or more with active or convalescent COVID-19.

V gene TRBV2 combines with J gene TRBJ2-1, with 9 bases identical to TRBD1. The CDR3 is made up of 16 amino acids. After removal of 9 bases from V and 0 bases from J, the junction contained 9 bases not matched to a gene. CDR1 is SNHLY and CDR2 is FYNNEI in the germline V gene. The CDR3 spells CARPGTGFSSYNEQFF. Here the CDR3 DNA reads TGTGCCAGGCCCGGGACAGGGTTTAGCTCCTACAATGAGCAGTTCTTC.

The CDR3 DNA is TGTGCCAGCAGTAATACAGGGGTCTCTAATGAAAAACTGTTTTTT. Its protein product is CASSNTGVSNEKLFF. The rearrangement joins TRBV28 to TRBJ1-4; 7 bases agree with TRBD1. V trimming: 5 bases; J trimming: 3 bases; junction bases outside the gene matches: 6. Germline CDR1 and CDR2: MDHEN and SYDVKM. The CDR3 runs to 15 residues.

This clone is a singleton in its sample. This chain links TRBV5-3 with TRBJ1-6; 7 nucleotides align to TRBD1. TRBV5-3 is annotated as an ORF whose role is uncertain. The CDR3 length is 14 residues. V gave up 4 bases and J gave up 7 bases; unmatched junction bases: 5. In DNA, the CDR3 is TGTGCCAGAAGCCGACAGGGTAGAAATTCACCCCTCCACTTT. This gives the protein CARSRQGRNSPLHF.

The CDR3 region has the DNA TGCAGCGTTGGATTGACTAGCGCAGATACGCAGTATTTT. This codes for CSVGLTSADTQYF. The chain links TRBV29-1 to TRBJ2-3, with TRBD2 matching over 8 bases. Germline CDR1 SQVTM, CDR2 ANQGSEA. V shed 4 bases, J shed 4 bases, and the junction held 4 bases outside the gene matches. The CDR3 consists of 13 residues.

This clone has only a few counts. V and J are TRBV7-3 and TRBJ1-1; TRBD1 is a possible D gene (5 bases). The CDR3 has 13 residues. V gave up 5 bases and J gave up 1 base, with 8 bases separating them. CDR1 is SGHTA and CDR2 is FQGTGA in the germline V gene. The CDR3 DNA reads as TGTGCCAGCAGCCTGCAGGGGAACACTGAAGCTTTCTTT. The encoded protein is CASSLQGNTEAFF.

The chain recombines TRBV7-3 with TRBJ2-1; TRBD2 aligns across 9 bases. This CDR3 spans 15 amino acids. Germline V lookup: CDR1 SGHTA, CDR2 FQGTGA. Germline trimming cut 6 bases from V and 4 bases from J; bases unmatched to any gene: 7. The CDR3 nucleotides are TGTGCCAGCAGTTTAGCTAGCGGGGCTTACAATGAGCAGTTCTTC. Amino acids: CASSLASGAYNEQFF.

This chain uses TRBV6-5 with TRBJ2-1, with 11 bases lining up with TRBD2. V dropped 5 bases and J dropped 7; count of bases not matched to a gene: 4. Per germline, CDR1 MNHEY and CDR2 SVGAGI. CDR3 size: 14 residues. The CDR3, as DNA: TGTGCCAGCAGTAAAACTAGCGGGAGTAATGAGCAGTTCTTC. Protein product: CASSKTSGSNEQFF.

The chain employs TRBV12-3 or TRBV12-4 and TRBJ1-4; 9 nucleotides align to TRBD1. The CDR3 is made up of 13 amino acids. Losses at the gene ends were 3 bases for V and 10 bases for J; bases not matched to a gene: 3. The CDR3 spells CASSLGQGGKLFF. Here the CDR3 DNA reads TGTGCCAGCAGTTTGGGACAGGGCGGAAAACTGTTTTTT.

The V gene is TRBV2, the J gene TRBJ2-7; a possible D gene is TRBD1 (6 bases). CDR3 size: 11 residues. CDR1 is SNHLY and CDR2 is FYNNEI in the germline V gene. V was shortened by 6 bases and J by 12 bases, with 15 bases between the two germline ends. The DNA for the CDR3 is TGTGCCAGCAGGACCAACAGGGTTTCGTACTTC. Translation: CASRTNRVSYF.

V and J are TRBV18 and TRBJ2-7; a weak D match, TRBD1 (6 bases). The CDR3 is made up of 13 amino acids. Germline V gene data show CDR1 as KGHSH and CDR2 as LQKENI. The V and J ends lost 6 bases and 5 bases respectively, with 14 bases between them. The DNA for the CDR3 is TGTGCCAGCTCGCCGAAACAGGGCAACGAGCAGTACTTC. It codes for CASSPKQGNEQYF.

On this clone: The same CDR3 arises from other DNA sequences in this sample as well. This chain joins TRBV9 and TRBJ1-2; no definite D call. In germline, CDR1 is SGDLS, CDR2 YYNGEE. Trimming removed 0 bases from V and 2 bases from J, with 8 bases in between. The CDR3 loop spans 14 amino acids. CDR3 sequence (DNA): TGTGCCAGCAGCGTAGATGGCACGAACTATGGCTACACCTTC. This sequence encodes CASSVDGTNYGYTF.

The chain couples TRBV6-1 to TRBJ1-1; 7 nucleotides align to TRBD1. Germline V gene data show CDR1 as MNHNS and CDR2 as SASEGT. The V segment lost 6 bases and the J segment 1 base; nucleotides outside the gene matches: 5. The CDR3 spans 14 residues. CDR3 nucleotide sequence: TGTGCCAGCAGGACGGGACAGCCGAACACTGAAGCTTTCTTT. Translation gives CASRTGQPNTEAFF.

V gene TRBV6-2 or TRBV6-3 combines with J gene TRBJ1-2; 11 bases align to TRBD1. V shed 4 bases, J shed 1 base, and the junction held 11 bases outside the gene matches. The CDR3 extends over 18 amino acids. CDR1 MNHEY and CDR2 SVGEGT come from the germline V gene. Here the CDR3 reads CASSSLPGQGVRNYGYTF. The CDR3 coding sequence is TGTGCCAGCAGTTCCCTGCCGGGACAGGGGGTACGTAACTATGGCTACACCTTC.

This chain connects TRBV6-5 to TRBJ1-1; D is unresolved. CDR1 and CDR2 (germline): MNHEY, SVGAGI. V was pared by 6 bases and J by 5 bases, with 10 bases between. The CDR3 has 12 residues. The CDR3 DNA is TGTGCCAGCAGCGGGGTGGGTACTGAAGCTTTCTTT. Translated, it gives CASSGVGTEAFF.

CDR3 residues: CASSLVLATGELFF. The CDR3 DNA sequence: TGTGCCAGCAGCTTAGTACTAGCTACCGGGGAGCTGTTTTTT. The chain uses TRBV7-2 and TRBJ2-2, with D perhaps matching TRBD2 (6 bases). The germline V gene encodes CDR1 SGHTA and CDR2 FQGNSA. Trimming cost V 1 base and J 5 bases, with 8 bases left between them. The CDR3 runs to 14 residues.

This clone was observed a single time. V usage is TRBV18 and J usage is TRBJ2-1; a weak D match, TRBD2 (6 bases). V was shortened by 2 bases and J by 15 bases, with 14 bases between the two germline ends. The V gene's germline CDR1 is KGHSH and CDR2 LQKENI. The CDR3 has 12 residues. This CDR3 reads CASSPAGRLRFF. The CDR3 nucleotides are TGTGCCAGCTCACCAGCGGGACGCCTGCGGTTCTTC.

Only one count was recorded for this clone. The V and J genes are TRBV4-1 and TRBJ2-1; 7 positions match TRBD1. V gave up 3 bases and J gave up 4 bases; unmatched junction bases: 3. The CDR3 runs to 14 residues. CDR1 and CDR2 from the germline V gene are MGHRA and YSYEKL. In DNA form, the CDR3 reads TGCGCCAGCAGCCACCGGACAGGATACAATGAGCAGTTCTTC. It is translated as CASSHRTGYNEQFF.

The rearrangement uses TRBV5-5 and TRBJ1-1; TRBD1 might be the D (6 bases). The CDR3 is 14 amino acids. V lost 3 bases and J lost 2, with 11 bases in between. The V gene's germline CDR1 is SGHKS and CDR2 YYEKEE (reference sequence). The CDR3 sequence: CASSSGQFNTEAFF. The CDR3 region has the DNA TGTGCCAGCAGCTCCGGACAGTTCAACACTGAAGCTTTCTTT.

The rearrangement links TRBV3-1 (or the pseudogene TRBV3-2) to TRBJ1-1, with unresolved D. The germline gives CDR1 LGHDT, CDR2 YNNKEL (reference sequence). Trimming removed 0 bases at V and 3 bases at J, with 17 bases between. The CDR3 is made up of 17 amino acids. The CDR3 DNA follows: TGTGCCAGCAGCCAAGATTCATCGGGGTTGGGGTACACTGAAGCTTTCTTT. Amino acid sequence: CASSQDSSGLGYTEAFF.

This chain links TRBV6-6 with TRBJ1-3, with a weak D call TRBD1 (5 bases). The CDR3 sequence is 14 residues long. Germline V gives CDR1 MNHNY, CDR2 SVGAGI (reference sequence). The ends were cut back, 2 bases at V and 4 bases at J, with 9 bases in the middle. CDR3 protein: CASSYPRAGNTIYF. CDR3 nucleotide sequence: TGTGCCAGCAGTTACCCCAGGGCCGGAAACACCATATATTTT.

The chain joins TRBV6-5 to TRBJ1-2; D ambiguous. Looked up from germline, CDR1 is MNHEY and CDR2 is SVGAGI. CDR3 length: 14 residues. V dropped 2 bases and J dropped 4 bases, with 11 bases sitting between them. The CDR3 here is CASSYIADGYGYTF. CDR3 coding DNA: TGTGCCAGCAGTTACATCGCGGATGGCTATGGCTACACCTTC.

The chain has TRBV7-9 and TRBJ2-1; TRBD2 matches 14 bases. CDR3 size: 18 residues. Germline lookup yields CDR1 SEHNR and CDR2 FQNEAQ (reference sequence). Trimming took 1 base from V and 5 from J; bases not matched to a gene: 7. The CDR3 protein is CASSLGRLAGGSDNEQFF. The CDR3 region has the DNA TGTGCCAGCAGCTTAGGTCGACTAGCGGGAGGGTCCGACAATGAGCAGTTCTTC.

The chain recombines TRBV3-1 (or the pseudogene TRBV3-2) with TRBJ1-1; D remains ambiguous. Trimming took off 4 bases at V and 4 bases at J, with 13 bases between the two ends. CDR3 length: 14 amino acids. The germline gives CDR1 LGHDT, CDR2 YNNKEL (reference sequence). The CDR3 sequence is CASSPDVGGTEAFF. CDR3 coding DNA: TGTGCCAGCAGCCCTGACGTGGGAGGCACTGAAGCTTTCTTT.

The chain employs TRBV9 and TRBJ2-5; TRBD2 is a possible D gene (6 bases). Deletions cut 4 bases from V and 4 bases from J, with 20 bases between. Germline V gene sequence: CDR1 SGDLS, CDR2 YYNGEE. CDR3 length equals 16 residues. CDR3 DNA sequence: TGTGCCAGCAGCCCCAGTGGAGGGCGGATGGTAGAGACCCAGTACTTC. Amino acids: CASSPSGGRMVETQYF.

CDR3 amino acids: CAWSPPESSYNSPLHF. For the CDR3, the DNA is TGTGCCTGGAGCCCCCCGGAGAGCTCCTATAATTCACCCCTCCACTTT. The chain employs TRBV30 and TRBJ1-6; D not certain. This CDR3 has 16 residues. Germline CDR1 is GTSNPN and CDR2 is SVGIG (reference sequence). Trimming pared 3 bases from V and 0 bases from J, leaving 12 bases between.

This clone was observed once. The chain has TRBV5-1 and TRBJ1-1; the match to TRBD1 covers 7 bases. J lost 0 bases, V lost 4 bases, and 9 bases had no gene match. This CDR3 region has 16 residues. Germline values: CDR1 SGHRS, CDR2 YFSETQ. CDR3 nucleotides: TGCGCCAGCAGCAAAGTGCCCGGGACAGTGAACACTGAAGCTTTCTTT. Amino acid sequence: CASSKVPGTVNTEAFF.

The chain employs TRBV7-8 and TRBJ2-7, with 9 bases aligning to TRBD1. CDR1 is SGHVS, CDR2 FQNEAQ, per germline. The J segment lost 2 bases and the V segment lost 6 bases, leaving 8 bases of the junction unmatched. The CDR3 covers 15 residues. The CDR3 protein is CASSYDRGSTYEQYF. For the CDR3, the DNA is TGTGCCAGCAGTTACGACAGGGGGTCCACCTACGAGCAGTACTTC.

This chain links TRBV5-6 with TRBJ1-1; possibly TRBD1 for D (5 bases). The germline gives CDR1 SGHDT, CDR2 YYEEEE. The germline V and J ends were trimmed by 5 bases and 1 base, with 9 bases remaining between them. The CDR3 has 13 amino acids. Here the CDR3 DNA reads TGTGCCAGCAGGCCGACAGCGAACACTGAAGCTTTCTTT. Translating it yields CASRPTANTEAFF.

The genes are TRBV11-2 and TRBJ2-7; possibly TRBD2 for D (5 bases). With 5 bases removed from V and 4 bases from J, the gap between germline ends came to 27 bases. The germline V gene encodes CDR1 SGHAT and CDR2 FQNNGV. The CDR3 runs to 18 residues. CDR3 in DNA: TGTGCCAGCAGCCCGATTGGCGCTAGCCTACGAGTCACGTACGAGCAGTACTTC. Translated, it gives CASSPIGASLRVTYEQYF.

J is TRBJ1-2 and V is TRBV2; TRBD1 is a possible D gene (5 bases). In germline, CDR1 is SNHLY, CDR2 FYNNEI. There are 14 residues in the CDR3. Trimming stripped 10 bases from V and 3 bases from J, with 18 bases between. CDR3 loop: CATGAGGMDYGYTF. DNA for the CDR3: TGTGCCACCGGGGCGGGGGGTATGGACTATGGCTACACCTTC.

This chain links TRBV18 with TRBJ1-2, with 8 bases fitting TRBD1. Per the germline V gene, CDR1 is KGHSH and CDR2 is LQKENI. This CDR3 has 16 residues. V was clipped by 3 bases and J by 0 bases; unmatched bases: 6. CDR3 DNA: TGTGCCAGCTCACCTGGACAGGGTCCAACTAACTATGGCTACACCTTC. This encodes CASSPGQGPTNYGYTF. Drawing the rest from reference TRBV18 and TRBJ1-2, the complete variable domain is NAGVMQNPRHLVRRRGQEARLRCSPMKGHSHVYWYRQLPEEGLKFMVYLQKENIIDESGMPKERFSAEFPKEGPSILRIQQVVRGDSAAYFCASSPGQGPTNYGYTFGSGTRLTVV.